The rows below give T cell receptor beta chains drawn from one sample of a study of cytomegalovirus exposure and HLA in healthy donors. Clones were read by immunoSEQ multiplex PCR, and TCRdb kept only the in-frame ones, dropping some. The sample lists around 150,000 clones, 77% occurring once. Material for sequencing was PBMCs. These receptors all come from a woman between 40 and 50 years old in good health and CMV-seropositive. Each CDR3 is given without its conserved first and last residue.

J gene | V gene | CDR3 protein
TRBJ2-1 | TRBV4-1 | ASSSQLAGDEQF
TRBJ2-1 | TRBV7-8 | ASSLRQAGISYNEQF
TRBJ2-2 | TRBV27 | ASSFSFGPGELF
TRBJ1-6 | TRBV10-3 | AISDRQGRQPLH
TRBJ2-4 | TRBV28 | ASSLRGGLNIQY
TRBJ2-5 | TRBV28 | ASSLGTSGSSQY
TRBJ2-7 | TRBV30 | AWSKGGSSYEQY
TRBJ1-5 | TRBV27 | ASSLSDRENQPQH
TRBJ1-2 | TRBV7-2 | ASSSTVDYGYT
TRBJ1-1 | TRBV28 | ASSAGPTEAF
TRBJ2-7 | TRBV30 | AWSVGDRGYEQY
TRBJ2-5 | TRBV5-5 | ASSYGREETQY
TRBJ1-2 | TRBV4-2 | ASNPGQGNMLSYGYT
TRBJ1-5 | TRBV7-7 | ASSLGEDQPQH
NA | TRBV29-1 | SVGTVYREQY
TRBJ2-1 | TRBV4-3 | ASSPSLAGGLSEQF
TRBJ2-7 | TRBV27 | ASGLAGGPREQY
TRBJ1-2 | TRBV4-2 | ASSSSSGTAYGYT
TRBJ2-7 | TRBV5-8 | ASSGSGRASYEQY
TRBJ1-3 | TRBV29-1 | SFQGGGNTIY
TRBJ2-7 | TRBV5-4 | ASSSGQGNEQY
TRBJ1-2 | TRBV6-1 | ASRRGQGVNYGYT
TRBJ1-1 | TRBV11-3 | ASSSGGTEAF
TRBJ2-7 | TRBV5-1 | ASSLGGFAYEQY
TRBJ2-7 | TRBV7-9 | ASSTTGHYEQY
TRBJ2-5 | TRBV5-6 | ASSLESQETQY
TRBJ2-2 | TRBV5-8 | ASSLGTSGRPTGELF
TRBJ2-7 | TRBV15 | ATSREGDFYEQY
TRBJ2-7 | TRBV7-9 | ASSSEGVRITYEQY
TRBJ1-1 | TRBV7-9 | ASSFSWRTEAF
TRBJ1-1 | TRBV11-2 | ASSSGTGYTEAF
NA | TRBV5-1 | ASSTGQGDEQF
TRBJ1-3 | TRBV4-2 | ASSQDGTGDSGNTIY
TRBJ2-3 | TRBV5-6 | ASSLGSGGTDTQY